The 19 T cell receptor beta chains below all came from one sample that was sequenced in a study of metastatic and nonmetastatic thyroid tumors (dated by TCRdb to 2020 to 2022). None of the patients had been given any treatment before thyroid surgery. The protocol used for the library was PCR. Sequencing used an Illumina HiSeq 4000. TCRdb redid the processing of the public reads, applying fastp at Q25 and MiXCR, and retained in-frame beta chains. This sample has over 50,000 clones in its table, and roughly 30% of those were observed once. The top ten constitute about 15% of the sample. Specimen: blood. The receptors were sampled from a female donor with papillary thyroid cancer or a benign thyroid nodule (not recorded which). Some clones in this sample may be carry-over from other donors' samples.

This clone was detected only a few times. The gene calls are TRBV28 and TRBJ2-7, with a weak D call TRBD1 (5 bases). CDR3 length: 15 amino acids. The germline V and J ends were trimmed by 2 bases and 5 bases, with 16 bases remaining between them. Germline V gene data show CDR1 as MDHEN and CDR2 as SYDVKM. The CDR3 spells CASSLTHSGNHEQYF. In DNA, the CDR3 is TGTGCCAGCAGTTTAACCCACTCAGGGAACCACGAGCAGTACTTC.

The V gene is TRBV30, the J gene TRBJ1-6; tentative D call: TRBD1 (5 bases). V lost 5 bases and J lost 13, with 15 bases in between. Germline V gives CDR1 GTSNPN, CDR2 SVGIG (reference sequence). The CDR3 spans 12 residues. CDR3 coding DNA: TGTGCCTGGGCCCGGACAATCTCCCCCCTCCACTTT. The encoded protein is CAWARTISPLHF.

The sample holds a few counts of this clone. V gene TRBV10-3 combines with J gene TRBJ2-2; D remains unclear. Looked up from germline, CDR1 is ENHRY and CDR2 is SYGVKD. V lost 6 bases and J lost 7, with 9 bases in between. CDR3 length: 12 residues. The CDR3 loop reads CAIRQSGGELFF. In DNA form, the CDR3 reads TGTGCCATCAGACAATCAGGCGGGGAGCTGTTTTTT.

This clone was detected ten times or more. The V gene is TRBV19, the J gene TRBJ1-5; D is uncertain. Per the germline V gene, CDR1 is LNHDA and CDR2 is SQIVND (reference sequence). Between the trimmed V and J ends, which lost 6 bases and 4 bases, there was a span of 16 bases. The CDR3 totals 15 residues. For the CDR3, the DNA is TGTGCCAGTAGCAATGGTGGTTACAATAATCAGCCCCAGCATTTT. This sequence encodes CASSNGGYNNQPQHF.

This clone appeared many times. This chain uses TRBV6-4 with TRBJ1-1; 9 bases line up with TRBD1. The germline CDR1 and CDR2 sequences are MRHNA and SNTAGT. This CDR3 region has 18 residues. The V and J ends lost 4 bases and 1 base, in that order; junction bases with no gene match: 13. The CDR3 DNA sequence: TGTGCCAGCAGTGCGAGGGGCGACAGGGGGTATGAGAACACTGAAGCTTTCTTT. It encodes CASSARGDRGYENTEAFF.

This chain uses TRBV5-6 with TRBJ1-2; D ambiguous. This CDR3 has 17 amino acids. With 4 bases removed from V and 1 base from J, the gap between germline ends came to 20 bases. The germline CDR1 and CDR2 sequences are SGHDT and YYEEEE. The DNA of the CDR3 is TGTGCCAGCAGCCCCCCGCCCGGGTCCTGGGTTAACTATGGCTACACCTTC. Protein product: CASSPPPGSWVNYGYTF.

The genes are TRBV28 and TRBJ2-7, with D tentatively TRBD2 (6 bases). Per the germline V gene, CDR1 is MDHEN and CDR2 is SYDVKM. The CDR3 covers 15 residues. V lost 4 bases to trimming and J lost 0 bases, with 13 bases between them. The CDR3 sequence: CASSSGTPSSYEQYF. CDR3 in DNA: TGTGCCAGCAGTTCCGGGACTCCCAGCTCCTACGAGCAGTACTTC.

The chain uses TRBV7-2 and TRBJ1-4; D is unresolved. With 0 bases removed from V and 5 bases from J, the gap between germline ends came to 10 bases. The CDR3 loop spans 15 amino acids. Germline loops: CDR1 SGHTA, CDR2 FQGNSA. The CDR3 nucleotides read TGTGCCAGCAGCTTAGCCTCGGGGTCCAATGAAAAACTGTTTTTT. This codes for CASSLASGSNEKLFF.

As to this clone: Just one base apart from a much larger clone, this may be a read error. J is TRBJ1-1 and V is TRBV7-2; the D gene is possibly TRBD1 (6 bases). This CDR3 has 13 residues. The V gene's germline CDR1 is SGHTA and CDR2 FQGNSA. The CDR3 region is CASSLRGASESFF. The CDR3 DNA is TGTGCCAGCAGCCTACGGGGGGCGAGTGAATCTTTCTTT. The full variable domain, in which reference TRBV7-2 and TRBJ1-1 provide the parts outside the CDR3, is GAGVSQSPSNKVTEKGKDVELRCDPISGHTALYWYRQSLGQGLEFLIYFQGNSAPDKSGLPSDRFSAERTGGSVSTLTIQRTQQEDSAVYLCASSLRGASESFFGQGTRLTVV.

The chain joins TRBV6-1 to TRBJ2-5; 10 nucleotides agree with TRBD1. The germline gives CDR1 MNHNS, CDR2 SASEGT. The CDR3 length is 15 residues. Unmatched junction bases numbered 8, after V lost 6 bases and J lost 4 bases. The CDR3 nucleotides read TGTGCCAGCAGCCGGGACAGGGGTGGAAGAGAGACCCAGTACTTC. It translates to CASSRDRGGRETQYF.

This clone showed up many times. This chain links TRBV12-3 or TRBV12-4 with TRBJ1-5; no clear D. Trimming shortened V by 5 bases and J by 9 bases, and 14 bases separated the two germline ends. The CDR3 is 13 amino acids. The CDR3 DNA reads as TGTGCCAGCAGTCTACAGAGATATCCGCCCCAGCATTTT. Translation: CASSLQRYPPQHF.

V usage is TRBV27 and J usage is TRBJ1-2; D is perhaps TRBD1 (5 bases). The CDR3 is 15 residues long. V lost 6 bases and J 6 bases, leaving 20 bases between the germline ends. Germline V gene data show CDR1 as MNHEY and CDR2 as SMNVEV (reference sequence). CDR3 region: CASSRKGVPLDGYTF. The DNA of the CDR3 is TGTGCCAGCAGCCGAAAAGGGGTCCCCCTAGATGGCTACACCTTC.

This sequence joins TRBV9 and TRBJ1-4, with D unclear. Trimming shortened V by 0 bases and J by 8 bases, and 11 bases separated the two germline ends. The CDR3 length is 14 residues. Germline V lookup: CDR1 SGDLS, CDR2 YYNGEE. CDR3 in amino acids: CASSVGHNGEKLFF. The CDR3 nucleotides are TGTGCCAGCAGCGTAGGGCATAATGGGGAAAAACTGTTTTTT. The full variable domain, rest sourced from reference TRBV9 and TRBJ1-4, is DSGVTQTPKHLITATGQRVTLRCSPRSGDLSVYWYQQSLDQGLQFLIQYYNGEERAKGNILERFSAQQFPDLHSELNLSSLELGDSALYFCASSVGHNGEKLFFGSGTQLSVL.

The chain recombines TRBV5-1 with TRBJ2-2; maybe TRBD2 (6 bases). Per the germline V gene, CDR1 is SGHRS and CDR2 is YFSETQ. V shed 4 bases and J shed 10 bases, with 23 bases lying between them. This CDR3 spans 16 amino acids. CDR3 DNA sequence: TGCGCCAGCAGCCTGGATGAGGCGGGGCACCCCGCGGAGCTGTTTTTT. Amino acid sequence: CASSLDEAGHPAELFF.

The CDR3 is CASSLTAYNEQFF. CDR3 DNA sequence: TGTGCCAGCAGTTTAACGGCGTACAATGAGCAGTTCTTC. This rearrangement joins TRBV28 to TRBJ2-1; D is undetermined. Per germline, CDR1 MDHEN and CDR2 SYDVKM. The CDR3 runs to 13 residues. V was clipped by 2 bases and J by 4 bases, with 6 bases between them.

This sequence joins TRBV11-1 and TRBJ1-3; 12 nucleotides match TRBD1. CDR3 size: 16 residues. V gave up 5 bases and J gave up 9 bases; unmatched junction bases: 11. Germline loops: CDR1 SGHAT, CDR2 FQDESV (reference sequence). The CDR3 bases are TGTGCCAGCAGCCCCGGGACAGGGGGCCCGGAGGGCACCATATATTTT. Translated: CASSPGTGGPEGTIYF.

The rearrangement joins TRBV20-1 to TRBJ1-1; TRBD1 is a possible D gene (5 bases). The CDR3 contains 15 residues. V lost 0 bases to trimming and J lost 0 bases, with 11 bases between them. CDR1 is DFQATT and CDR2 is SNEGSKA in the germline V gene (reference sequence). The CDR3 DNA sequence: TGCAGTGCTAGAGACACTCCGACAGTGAACACTGAAGCTTTCTTT. It is translated as CSARDTPTVNTEAFF.

This clone has just a few counts. Since a much larger clone is just one base distant, this may be a read error. This CDR3 is missing its conserved last phenylalanine or tryptophan, likely due to a read error. The chain is built from TRBV20-1 and TRBJ2-3, with D possibly being TRBD1 (6 bases). The germline V gene encodes CDR1 DFQATT and CDR2 SNEGSKA (reference sequence). Trimming left V 6 bases short and J 1 base short, with 14 bases between. This CDR3 region has 14 residues. For the CDR3, the DNA is TGCAGTGCCCAACAGGGCTTGGGCACAGATACGCAGTATTCT. The encoded protein is CSAQQGLGTDTQYS.

The sample holds a few counts of this clone. The rearrangement links TRBV12-3 or TRBV12-4 to TRBJ2-4, with D possibly being TRBD2 (5 bases). The CDR3 is 14 residues long. The V end lost 1 base, the J end lost 3 bases, and 7 bases lay between the germline ends. CDR3 protein: CASSLGGLKNIQYF. In DNA form, the CDR3 reads TGTGCCAGCAGTTTAGGCGGGCTCAAAAACATTCAGTACTTC.